This T cell receptor (beta chain) was captured by sequencing in a study of regulatory and conventional T cells in RAG deficiency. Regulatory T cells were sorted from blood as CD4+ CD25-high CD127-low cells. Regarding the study as a whole: Omenn patients showed >75% Treg-Tconv overlap and shorter CDR3 lengths.

With respect to this clone: Its target is unknown.

The CDR3 is 14 residues long. The V and J ends lost 6 bases and 4 bases, in that order; junction bases with no gene match: 4. Germline CDR1 MNHNS, CDR2 SASEGT. Assay: immunoSEQ multiplex PCR; the TCRdb copy retains only in-frame clones and omits some. The sample contains tens of thousands of clones, approximately 90% of which appear only once. This sample also belongs to another study, concerning regulatory T cells. That paper adds: The primer mix had 52 TRBV and 13 TRBJ primers.

This chain links TRBV6-1 with TRBJ2-1, with 9 bases aligning to TRBD2. This clonotype was obtained from a human donor in good health. The sequenced sample was Tregs sorted from blood. The CDR3 nucleotides read TGTGCCAGCAGCAAAGCGGGGGGATACAATGAGCAGTTCTTC. As protein: CASSKAGGYNEQFF.